These 15 T cell receptor beta chains originate from one sample sequenced in a study of somatic mutations in cytotoxic T cells in rheumatoid arthritis. Sequencing used immunoSEQ multiplex PCR; TCRdb keeps in-frame clones, though not all of them. The table shows approximately 18,000 clones, with about 74% occurring only once. Sequencing used CD8+ T cells sorted from blood. Every receptor here comes from an adult with rheumatoid arthritis.

Sample share makes this clone medium-sized. The chain joins TRBV11-2 to TRBJ2-7, with D tentatively TRBD1 (5 bases). V shed 1 base and J shed 0 bases, with 10 bases lying between them. This CDR3 is 15 amino acids long. The V gene's germline CDR1 is SGHAT and CDR2 FQNNGV. DNA of the CDR3: TGTGCCAGCAGCTTAGCACAGGCCGGCTCCTACGAGCAGTACTTC. Encoded protein: CASSLAQAGSYEQYF. Variable domain in full (rest from reference TRBV11-2 and TRBJ2-7): EAGVAQSPRYKIIEKRQSVAFWCNPISGHATLYWYQQILGQGPKLLIQFQNNGVVDDSQLPKDRFSAERLKGVDSTLKIQPAKLEDSAVYLCASSLAQAGSYEQYFGPGTRLTVT.

This clone was counted only a few times. V and J are TRBV14 and TRBJ2-7, with D unresolved. The CDR3 consists of 13 residues. Trimming pared 1 base from V and 3 bases from J, leaving 7 bases between. Germline assignment: CDR1 SGHDN and CDR2 FVKESK. CDR3 loop: CASSQGSDYEQYF. In DNA form, the CDR3 reads TGTGCCAGCAGCCAAGGGAGCGACTACGAGCAGTACTTC.

The chain joins TRBV28 to TRBJ1-4; 9 nucleotides agree with TRBD1. The CDR3 has 17 amino acids. Germline loops: CDR1 MDHEN, CDR2 SYDVKM. Unmatched junction bases numbered 14, after V lost 6 bases and J lost 6 bases. The CDR3: CASSSGTGSVFDEKLFF. The CDR3 DNA sequence: TGTGCCAGCAGCTCCGGGACAGGGAGCGTTTTTGATGAAAAACTGTTTTTT.

The chain couples TRBV30 to TRBJ1-2; D unresolved. This CDR3 has 11 amino acids. V shed 5 bases and J shed 4 bases, with 8 bases lying between them. Germline V lookup: CDR1 GTSNPN, CDR2 SVGIG (reference sequence). The CDR3 DNA reads as TGTGCCTGGGACCGTGGCTATGGCTACACCTTC. It codes for CAWDRGYGYTF.

The chain has TRBV2 and TRBJ2-1, with D unresolved. V lost 10 bases, J lost 9 bases, and 13 bases lay in between. Germline CDR1 SNHLY, CDR2 FYNNEI. The CDR3 totals 11 residues. CDR3: CATKLGLEQFF. Here the CDR3 DNA reads TGTGCCACCAAACTGGGTCTTGAGCAGTTCTTC.

The sample holds a few counts of this clone. The rearrangement links TRBV13 to TRBJ2-1; D unclear. Trimming pared 2 bases from V and 0 bases from J, leaving 5 bases between. The CDR3 contains 14 residues. Germline lookup yields CDR1 PRHDT and CDR2 FYEKMQ (reference sequence). The CDR3 sequence: CASSLLSSYNEQFF. CDR3 DNA sequence: TGTGCCAGCAGCTTATTGTCCTCCTACAATGAGCAGTTCTTC.

V gene TRBV27 combines with J gene TRBJ2-7; possibly TRBD2 for D (5 bases). This CDR3 is built from 13 residues. CDR1 is MNHEY, CDR2 SMNVEV, per germline (reference sequence). Deletions cut 9 bases from V and 12 bases from J, with 24 bases between. The CDR3 DNA sequence: TGTGCCAGTTGTCATTCTTCGGGTGAAGGACTGTACTTC. Protein: CASCHSSGEGLYF.

J is TRBJ2-6 and V is TRBV27, with D unclear. V shed 4 bases and J shed 0 bases, with 7 bases lying between them. This CDR3 is 15 amino acids long. From germline, CDR1 is MNHEY and CDR2 SMNVEV (reference sequence). CDR3 loop: CASSSQPSGANVLTF. The CDR3 nucleotides are TGTGCCAGCAGTTCCCAGCCCTCTGGGGCCAACGTCCTGACTTTC.

CDR3 coding DNA: TGTGCCAGCAGGCTGGGGTTTGAAGCTTTCTTT. This encodes CASRLGFEAFF. This chain joins TRBV13 and TRBJ1-1; the D is unclear. Germline CDR1 is PRHDT and CDR2 is FYEKMQ (reference sequence). Trimming left V 6 bases short and J 7 bases short, with 9 bases between. The CDR3 extends over 11 amino acids.

This clone was found a few times. The CDR3 DNA sequence: TGTGCCAGCGGTCCCCATCCCGGGACAGCCACAGATACGCAGTATTTT. Translation gives CASGPHPGTATDTQYF. The V call is TRBV7-9, the J call TRBJ2-3; TRBD1 aligns across 7 bases. V dropped 8 bases and J dropped 2; count of bases not matched to a gene: 13. Germline CDR1 is SEHNR and CDR2 is FQNEAQ (reference sequence). The CDR3 consists of 16 residues. Full variable domain (rest looked up from reference TRBV7-9 and TRBJ2-3): DTGVSQNPRHKITKRGQNVTFRCDPISEHNRLYWYRQTLGQGPEFLTYFQNEAQLEKSRLLSDRFSAERPKGSFSTLEIQRTEQGDSAMYLCASGPHPGTATDTQYFGPGTRLTVL.

The chain combines TRBV7-9 with TRBJ2-1; 10 bases match TRBD2. Germline assignment: CDR1 SEHNR and CDR2 FQNEAQ (reference sequence). The CDR3 length is 18 residues. Trimming removed 5 bases from V and 4 bases from J; junction bases left unmatched: 14. CDR3 in amino acids: CASSPKVLAGDKYNEQFF. The CDR3 coding sequence is TGTGCCAGCAGCCCAAAAGTCCTAGCGGGGGATAAGTACAATGAGCAGTTCTTC.

The CDR3 here is CASSSGGWLPYGYTF. The CDR3 DNA follows: TGTGCCAGCAGCTCCGGGGGATGGCTGCCTTATGGCTACACCTTC. The chain links TRBV7-9 to TRBJ1-2; possible D gene TRBD1, 5 bases. CDR3 size: 15 residues. With 4 bases removed from V and 5 bases from J, the gap between germline ends came to 17 bases. Looked up from germline, CDR1 is SEHNR and CDR2 is FQNEAQ (reference sequence).

The rearrangement uses TRBV6-5 and TRBJ2-3; D not resolved. V was shortened by 6 bases and J by 2 bases, with 12 bases between the two germline ends. Per the germline V gene, CDR1 is MNHEY and CDR2 is SVGAGI. The CDR3 sequence is 14 residues long. The CDR3 sequence: CASSFLDFTDTQYF. As DNA, the CDR3 is TGTGCCAGCAGCTTCCTTGACTTCACAGATACGCAGTATTTT.

This clone showed up just a few times. At one end the junction does not follow the germline gene, possibly because of a read error. The chain joins TRBV9 to TRBJ2-3, with D unresolved. The V gene's germline CDR1 is SGDLS and CDR2 YYNGEE. The CDR3 loop spans 12 amino acids. The CDR3 sequence is CASSASRDTQYF. CDR3 sequence (DNA): TGTGCCAGCAGCGCGAGCAGAGATACGCAGTATTTT.

The genes are TRBV9 and TRBJ2-7; 9 nucleotides match TRBD1. The CDR3 length is 15 residues. V shed 1 base, J shed 1 base, and the junction held 3 bases outside the gene matches. The germline gives CDR1 SGDLS, CDR2 YYNGEE. The CDR3 coding sequence is TGTGCCAGCAGCGTAACAGGGGGCCCATCCTACGAGCAGTACTTC. Protein product: CASSVTGGPSYEQYF.